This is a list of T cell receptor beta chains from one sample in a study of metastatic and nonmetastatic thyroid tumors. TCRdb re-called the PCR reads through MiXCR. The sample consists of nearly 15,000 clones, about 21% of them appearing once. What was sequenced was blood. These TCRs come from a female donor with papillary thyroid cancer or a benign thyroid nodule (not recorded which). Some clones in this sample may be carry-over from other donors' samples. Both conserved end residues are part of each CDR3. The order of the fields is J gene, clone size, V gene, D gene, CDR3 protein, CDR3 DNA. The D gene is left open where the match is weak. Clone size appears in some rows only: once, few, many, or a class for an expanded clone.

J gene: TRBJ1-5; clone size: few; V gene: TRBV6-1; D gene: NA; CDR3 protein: CASIRVYQPQHF; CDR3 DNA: TGTGCCAGCATCAGGGTATATCAGCCCCAGCATTTT
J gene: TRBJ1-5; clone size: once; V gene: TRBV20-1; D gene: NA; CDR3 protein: CSATPPGRVDNQPQHF; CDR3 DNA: TGCAGTGCTACACCTCCGGGCAGGGTGGACAATCAGCCCCAGCATTTT
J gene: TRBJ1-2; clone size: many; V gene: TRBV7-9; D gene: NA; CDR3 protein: CASSLDWFNYGYTF; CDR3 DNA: TGTGCCAGCAGCCTCGACTGGTTTAACTATGGCTACACCTTC
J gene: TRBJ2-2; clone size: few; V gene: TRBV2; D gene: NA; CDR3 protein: CASTKDRNTGELFF; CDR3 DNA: TGTGCCAGCACAAAGGACCGGAACACCGGGGAGCTGTTTTTT
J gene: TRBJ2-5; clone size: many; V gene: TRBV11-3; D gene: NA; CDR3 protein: CASSFSGGETQYF; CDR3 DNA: TGTGCCAGCAGCTTTTCAGGAGGAGAGACCCAGTACTTC
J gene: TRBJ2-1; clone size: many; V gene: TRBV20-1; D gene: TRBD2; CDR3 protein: CSARLLTSGRFYNEQFF; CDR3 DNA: TGCAGTGCTAGATTATTAACTAGCGGGAGATTCTACAATGAGCAGTTCTTC
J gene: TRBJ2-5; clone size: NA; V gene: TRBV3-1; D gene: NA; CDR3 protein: CASIQDRVGKTQYF; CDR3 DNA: TGTGCCAGCATCCAAGATCGGGTAGGGAAGACCCAGTACTTT
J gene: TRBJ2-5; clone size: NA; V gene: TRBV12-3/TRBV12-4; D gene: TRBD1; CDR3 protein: CASSSGTVRETQYF; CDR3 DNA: TGTGCCAGCAGTTCAGGGACAGTTCGGGAGACCCAGTACTTC
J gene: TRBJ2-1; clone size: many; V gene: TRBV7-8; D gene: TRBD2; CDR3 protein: CASSLDRLAGGRGQFF; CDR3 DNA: TGTGCCAGCAGCCTAGACCGACTAGCGGGAGGGCGTGGGCAGTTCTTC
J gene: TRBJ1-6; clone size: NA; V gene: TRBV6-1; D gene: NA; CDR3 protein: CASILLGGFGSPLHF; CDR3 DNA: TGTGCCAGCATTCTACTAGGGGGGTTTGGATCACCCCTCCACTTT
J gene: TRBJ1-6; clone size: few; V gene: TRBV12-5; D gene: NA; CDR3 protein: CASGSEDSPLHF; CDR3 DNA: TGCGCTAGTGGCTCGGAGGATTCACCCCTCCACTTT
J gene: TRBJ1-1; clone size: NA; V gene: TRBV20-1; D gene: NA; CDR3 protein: CSARWGGNTEAFF; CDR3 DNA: TGCAGTGCTAGATGGGGGGGGAACACTGAAGCTTTCTTT
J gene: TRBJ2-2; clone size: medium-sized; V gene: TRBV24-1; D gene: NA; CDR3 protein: CAIADAGATGELFF; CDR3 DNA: TGTGCCATTGCAGACGCGGGTGCCACCGGGGAGCTGTTTTTT
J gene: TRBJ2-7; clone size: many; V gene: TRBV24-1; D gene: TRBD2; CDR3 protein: CATSDSTGRSGGGLYEQYF; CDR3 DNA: TGTGCCACCAGTGATTCTACCGGCCGGTCTGGGGGAGGGCTCTACGAGCAGTACTTC
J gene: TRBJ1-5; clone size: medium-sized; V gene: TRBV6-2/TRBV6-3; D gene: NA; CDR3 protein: CASGRVSGQPQHF; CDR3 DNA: TGTGCCAGTGGTAGGGTTTCAGGGCAGCCCCAGCATTTT